This record looks at one TCR beta chain sequence and its context. This may arise from a read error, as a much more abundant clone is one base away. The conserved closing phenylalanine or tryptophan is absent in this CDR3, likely reflecting a read error. The data derive from a study of blood T cells in healthy people across ages. Trimming left V 5 bases short and J 12 bases short, with 14 bases between. The CDR3 has 12 amino acids. It was with a sample-barcoded 5' primer and a J-beta primer mix that a second PCR of roughly 6 to 11 cycles was run. TCRdb reanalysed the 5' RACE reads using MiXCR and keeps one entry per CDR3 protein. Among about 930,000 distinct CDR3 sequences listed, roughly 28% were seen once. Donors gave around 10 milliliters of peripheral blood apiece. These data also featured in a second study, about T cells of mothers and their children. Turning to that study: Using the M1S primer, the second PCR added sample barcodes along with 2-4 random nucleotides. From each mother came over 9.5 million TCR beta CDR3 reads, and from each child came 3 million to 3.5 million. Unrelated mother-child pairs always had slightly, but never significantly, lower normalized overlap than related pairs.

The TCR originated in a woman aged 40 to 50 in good health. Sequenced: blood. V and J are TRBV12-3 or TRBV12-4 and TRBJ2-1, with D uncertain. In DNA, the CDR3 is TGTGCCAGCAGTGGAAGTCCCACGGGGCAGTTCCTC. Its protein is CASSGSPTGQFL.